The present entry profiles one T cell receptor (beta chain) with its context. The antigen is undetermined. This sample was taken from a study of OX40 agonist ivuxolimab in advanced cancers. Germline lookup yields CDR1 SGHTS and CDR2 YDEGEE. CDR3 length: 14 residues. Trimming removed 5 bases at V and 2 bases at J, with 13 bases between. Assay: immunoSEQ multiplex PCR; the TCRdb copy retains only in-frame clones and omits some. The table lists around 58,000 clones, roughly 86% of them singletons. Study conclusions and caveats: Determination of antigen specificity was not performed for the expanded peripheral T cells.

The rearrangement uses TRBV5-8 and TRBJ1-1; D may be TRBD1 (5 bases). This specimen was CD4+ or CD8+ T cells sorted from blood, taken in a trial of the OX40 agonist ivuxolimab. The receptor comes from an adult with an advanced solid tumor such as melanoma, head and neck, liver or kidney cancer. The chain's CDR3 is CASSRRTPNTEAFF. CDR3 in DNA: TGTGCCAGCAGTCGACGGACACCCAACACTGAAGCTTTCTTT.